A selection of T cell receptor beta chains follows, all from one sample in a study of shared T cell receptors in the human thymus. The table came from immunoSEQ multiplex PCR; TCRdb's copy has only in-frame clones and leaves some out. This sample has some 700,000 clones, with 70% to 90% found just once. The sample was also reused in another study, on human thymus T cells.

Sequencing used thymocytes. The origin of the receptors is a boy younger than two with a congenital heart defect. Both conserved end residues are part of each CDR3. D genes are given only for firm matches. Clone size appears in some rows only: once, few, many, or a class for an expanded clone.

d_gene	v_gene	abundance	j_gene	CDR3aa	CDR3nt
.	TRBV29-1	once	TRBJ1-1	CSVEVEGRDTEAFF	TGCAGCGTTGAGGTGGAGGGCAGGGACACTGAAGCTTTCTTT
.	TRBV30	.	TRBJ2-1	CAWSVEDLTGVPYNEQFF	TGTGCCTGGAGTGTTGAGGACCTCACGGGAGTTCCCTACAATGAGCAGTTCTTC
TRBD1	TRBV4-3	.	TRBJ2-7	CASSSDRVSEQYF	TGCGCCAGCAGTTCCGACAGGGTTAGCGAGCAGTACTTC
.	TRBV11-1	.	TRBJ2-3	CASSPGSRSTDTQYF	TGTGCCAGCAGCCCCGGGAGCCGTAGCACAGATACGCAGTATTTT
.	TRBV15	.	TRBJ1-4	CASRRTLDEKLFF	TGTGCCTCGCGTCGGACTCTAGATGAAAAACTGTTTTTT
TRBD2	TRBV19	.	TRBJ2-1	CASSPPIAGRYYNEQFF	TGTGCCAGTAGTCCTCCTATAGCGGGACGTTACTACAATGAGCAGTTCTTC
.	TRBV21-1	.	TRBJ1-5	CASSRDRGHQPQHF	TGTGCCAGCAGCAGGGACAGGGGGCATCAGCCCCAGCATTTT
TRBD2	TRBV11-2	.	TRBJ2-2	CASRDYPPGELFF	TGTGCCAGCCGGGACTACCCACCCGGGGAGCTGTTTTTT
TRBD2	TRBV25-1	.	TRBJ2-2	CASSLTSGRGSTGELFF	TGTGCCAGCAGTCTTACTAGCGGGAGAGGGTCCACCGGGGAGCTGTTTTTT
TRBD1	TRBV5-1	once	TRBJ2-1	CASSLGTEYNEQFF	TGCGCCAGCAGCTTAGGGACAGAATACAATGAGCAGTTCTTC
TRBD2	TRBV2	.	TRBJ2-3	CASSPVLAGATDTQYF	TGTGCCAGCAGTCCCGTTCTAGCGGGAGCTACAGATACGCAGTATTTT
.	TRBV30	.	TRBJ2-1	CAWRTGAVYNEQFF	TGTGCCTGGAGAACGGGAGCAGTATACAATGAGCAGTTCTTC
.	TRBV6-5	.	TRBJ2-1	CASSYTDTYNEQFF	TGTGCCAGCAGTTACACAGACACCTACAATGAGCAGTTCTTC
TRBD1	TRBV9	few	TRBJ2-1	CASSPPGRDRENNEQFF	TGTGCCAGCAGCCCACCCGGAAGGGACAGGGAGAACAATGAGCAGTTCTTC
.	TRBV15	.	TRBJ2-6	CATSRDYGPDGRDKGSSGANVLTF	TGTGCCACCAGCAGAGATTATGGTCCCGATGGGAGGGACAAGGGGAGCTCTGGGGCCAACGTCCTGACTTTC
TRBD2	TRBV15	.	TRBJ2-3	CATSRGRRLAGGRGDTQYF	TGTGCCACCAGCAGAGGTCGTAGACTAGCGGGAGGGCGTGGAGATACGCAGTATTTT
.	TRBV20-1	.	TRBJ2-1	CSALTPEKFF	TGCAGTGCCCTGACCCCGGAGAAGTTCTTC
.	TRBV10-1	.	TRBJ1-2	CASSESRQKTGYTF	TGCGCCAGCAGTGAGTCGAGACAGAAGACGGGCTACACCTTC
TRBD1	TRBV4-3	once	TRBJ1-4	CASSQVRAGGNEKLFF	TGCGCCAGCAGCCAAGTAAGGGCAGGGGGTAATGAAAAACTGTTTTTT
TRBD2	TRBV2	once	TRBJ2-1	CASSEGLAGGTRTQFF	TGTGCCAGCAGTGAAGGGCTAGCGGGAGGGACGAGGACCCAGTTCTTC
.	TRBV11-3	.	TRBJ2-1	CASSTIPLAEHYNEQFF	TGTGCCAGCAGCACGATCCCCCTGGCGGAACATTACAATGAGCAGTTCTTC
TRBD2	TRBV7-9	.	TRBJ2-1	CASSLVGPAGDNEQFF	TGTGCCAGCAGCTTAGTGGGGCCAGCGGGAGACAATGAGCAGTTCTTC
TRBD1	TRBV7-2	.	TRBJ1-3	CASSAQGDEGNTIYF	TGTGCCAGCAGCGCGCAGGGGGATGAGGGAAACACCATATATTTT
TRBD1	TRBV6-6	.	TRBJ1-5	CATKAPTRGPNQPQHF	TGTGCCACCAAAGCCCCGACTAGGGGGCCTAATCAGCCCCAGCATTTT
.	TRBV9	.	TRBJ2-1	CASSAERAGIVNEQFF	TGTGCCAGCAGCGCTGAGAGGGCGGGGATCGTTAATGAGCAGTTCTTC
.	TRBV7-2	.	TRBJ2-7	CASSAKTGSYEQYF	TGTGCCAGCAGCGCCAAGACAGGCTCCTACGAGCAGTACTTC
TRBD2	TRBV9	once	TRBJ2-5	CASSMTSGRGETQYF	TGTGCCAGCAGCATGACTAGCGGGAGAGGGGAGACCCAGTACTTC
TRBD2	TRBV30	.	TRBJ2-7	CAWSLRPSGLARYEQYF	TGTGCCTGGAGTTTACGCCCCTCGGGACTAGCGCGATACGAGCAGTACTTC
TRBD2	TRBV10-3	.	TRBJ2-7	CAISVYQVGREFYEQYF	TGTGCCATCAGTGTTTATCAGGTCGGGCGGGAGTTCTACGAGCAGTACTTC
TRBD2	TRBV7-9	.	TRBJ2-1	CASSRKRESGSYNEQFF	TGTGCCAGCAGCCGAAAGCGGGAGTCCGGGTCCTACAATGAGCAGTTCTTC
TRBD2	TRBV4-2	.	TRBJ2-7	CASSQDGGEDLHEQYF	TGTGCCAGCAGCCAAGATGGGGGGGAGGACCTACACGAGCAGTACTTC
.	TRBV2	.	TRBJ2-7	CASSEGGGYTYEQYF	TGTGCCAGCAGTGAAGGGGGCGGATACACCTACGAGCAGTACTTC
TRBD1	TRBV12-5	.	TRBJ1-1	CASGSGEGQTTEAFF	TGTGCTAGTGGTTCCGGCGAGGGACAGACCACTGAAGCTTTCTTT
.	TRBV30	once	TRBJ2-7	CAWSERTGLTREQYF	TGTGCCTGGAGTGAAAGGACTGGCCTTACGCGTGAGCAGTACTTC
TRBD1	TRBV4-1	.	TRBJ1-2	CASSFRDRGLGYTF	TGCGCCAGCAGCTTCCGGGACAGGGGGCTTGGCTACACCTTC
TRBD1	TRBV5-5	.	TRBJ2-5	CASSWSRGYQETQYF	TGTGCCAGCAGCTGGAGCAGGGGGTACCAAGAGACCCAGTACTTC
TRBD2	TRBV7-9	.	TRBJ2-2	CASSLSSGNTGELFF	TGTGCCAGCAGCTTGTCTAGCGGTAACACCGGGGAGCTGTTTTTT
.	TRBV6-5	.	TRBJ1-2	CASSGRLANYGYTF	TGTGCCAGCAGTGGGAGGTTAGCTAACTATGGCTACACCTTC
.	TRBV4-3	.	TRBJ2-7	CASSQHKTAKNSYEQYF	TGCGCCAGCAGCCAACACAAGACAGCAAAAAACTCCTACGAGCAGTACTTC
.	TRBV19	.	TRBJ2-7	CASSIGSWQGRYEQYF	TGTGCCAGTAGTATTGGTTCTTGGCAGGGGCGGTACGAGCAGTACTTC
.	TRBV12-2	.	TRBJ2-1	CASRLGVSGRARAEQFF	TGTGCAAGTCGCTTAGGGGTTAGCGGGAGGGCCAGGGCTGAGCAGTTCTTC
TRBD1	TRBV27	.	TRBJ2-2	CASSSETGGGRELFF	TGTGCCAGCAGTTCTGAGACAGGGGGCGGCCGGGAGCTGTTTTTT
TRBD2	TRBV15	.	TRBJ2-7	CATSRLAGPYEQYF	TGTGCCACCAGCAGACTAGCGGGTCCCTACGAGCAGTACTTC
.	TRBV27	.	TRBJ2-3	CASSPPWGVGADTQYF	TGTGCCAGCAGTCCGCCCTGGGGGGTAGGGGCAGATACGCAGTATTTT
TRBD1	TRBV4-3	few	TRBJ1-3	CASSQDGEDRRGNTIYF	TGCGCCAGCAGCCAAGATGGTGAGGACAGGCGTGGAAACACCATATATTTT
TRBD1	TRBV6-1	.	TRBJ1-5	CASSEAGQGEDDNQPQHF	TGTGCCAGCAGTGAAGCCGGACAGGGGGAAGATGACAATCAGCCCCAGCATTTT
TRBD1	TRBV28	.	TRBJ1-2	CASSHPGTGHYGYTF	TGTGCCAGCAGTCACCCCGGGACAGGGCACTATGGCTACACCTTC
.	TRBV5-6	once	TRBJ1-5	CASSLGHHSNQPQHF	TGTGCCAGCAGTCTGGGACACCATAGCAATCAGCCCCAGCATTTT
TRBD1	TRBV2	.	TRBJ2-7	CASKRQGRNEQYF	TGTGCCAGCAAAAGACAGGGTAGGAACGAGCAGTACTTC